The 32 T cell receptor beta chains listed next were all sequenced from one sample in a study of T cell repertoires in cytomegalovirus infection. For these TCRs, the target antigens are not known. TCRdb passed the reads through MiXCR, listing each CDR3 protein once. The profile shows some 500,000 distinct CDR3 sequences, around 35% of them singletons. This material consisted of cultured PBMCs, taken from culture after CMV antigen stimulation. The receptors shown here come from a human donor in good health (CMV status not recorded). Some clones in this sample may be carry-over from other donors' samples.

This clonotype appeared a few times. The chain carries TRBV7-2 and TRBJ2-1; TRBD1 might be the D (7 bases). The V gene lost 5 bases and the J gene lost 3 bases, with 23 bases spanning the gap. The V gene's germline CDR1 is SGHTA and CDR2 FQGNSA. The CDR3 sequence is 18 residues long. The CDR3 loop reads CASSLLPGGGTYYNEQFF. CDR3 coding DNA: TGTGCCAGCAGCCTTCTCCCCGGAGGGGGCACCTACTACAATGAGCAGTTCTTC.

The chain links TRBV6-2 or TRBV6-3 to TRBJ2-1, with a possible D match to TRBD2 (6 bases). Germline V gene lookup returns CDR1 MNHEY and CDR2 SVGEGT. The V gene lost 9 bases and the J gene lost 8 bases, with 20 bases spanning the gap. This CDR3 spans 14 amino acids. As DNA, the CDR3 is TGTGCCAGTAAACCAAGGGTCTCGGGAGATGAGCAGTTCTTC. It is translated as CASKPRVSGDEQFF.

This clonotype was recorded at least ten times. This chain joins TRBV9 and TRBJ2-3, with D unclear. The germline V and J ends were trimmed by 3 bases and 5 bases, with 10 bases remaining between them. The CDR3 runs 13 residues. CDR1 SGDLS and CDR2 YYNGEE come from the germline V gene. This CDR3 is CASSATNRDTQYF. CDR3 nucleotides: TGTGCCAGCAGCGCCACGAATCGAGATACGCAGTATTTT.

The rearrangement uses TRBV7-6 and TRBJ2-1; 8 nucleotides line up with TRBD2. The CDR3 sequence is 18 residues long. Germline loops: CDR1 SGHVS, CDR2 FNYEAQ. V lost 2 bases to trimming and J lost 7 bases; unmatched junction nucleotides: 16. The CDR3 DNA is TGTGCCAGCAGCTTATCTACCCCACTAAGCGGGAGAGGGAATGAGCAGTTCTTC. It encodes CASSLSTPLSGRGNEQFF.

The V call is TRBV7-2, the J call TRBJ1-6; 8 bases align to TRBD1. Germline values: CDR1 SGHTA, CDR2 FQGNSA. CDR3 length: 15 amino acids. Germline trimming cut 5 bases from V and 9 bases from J; bases unmatched to any gene: 9. The CDR3 here is CASSLTGTGGSPLHF. The CDR3 DNA reads as TGTGCCAGCAGCCTTACCGGGACAGGAGGTTCACCCCTCCACTTT.

This clonotype has a handful of counts. This chain uses TRBV6-2 or TRBV6-3 with TRBJ2-1; TRBD2 matches 9 bases. Looked up from germline, CDR1 is MNHEY and CDR2 is SVGEGT. Losses at the gene ends were 6 bases for V and 0 bases for J; bases not matched to a gene: 12. The CDR3 spans 18 residues. In DNA form, the CDR3 reads TGTGCCAGCAGGCCCCCGCTGGTAGCGGGAGTCTCCTACAATGAGCAGTTCTTC. Residues: CASRPPLVAGVSYNEQFF.

The table lists this clonotype with a few counts. J is TRBJ2-7 and V is TRBV14, with D hard to call. Looked up from germline, CDR1 is SGHDN and CDR2 is FVKESK. The CDR3 extends over 15 amino acids. Trimming cost V 0 bases and J 5 bases, with 14 bases left between them. The CDR3: CASSQEGRYPDEQYF. The CDR3 coding sequence is TGTGCCAGCAGCCAAGAGGGCAGGTACCCTGACGAGCAGTACTTC.

This clonotype was seen more than once but under ten times. The V gene is TRBV7-2, the J gene TRBJ2-3; maybe TRBD2 (5 bases). The V end was cut by 11 bases, the J end by 8 bases, with 11 bases between. The CDR3 length is 10 residues. Germline V gene lookup returns CDR1 SGHTA and CDR2 FQGNSA. CDR3 amino acids: CASSAGTQYF. CDR3 bases: TGTGCCTCGAGCGCGGGTACGCAGTATTTT.

V is TRBV7-6 and J is TRBJ2-1; D gene unclear. V was pared by 5 bases and J by 8 bases, with 13 bases between. Germline assignment: CDR1 SGHVS and CDR2 FNYEAQ. The CDR3 totals 13 residues. The CDR3 sequence: CASSPQLNDEQFF. The CDR3 region has the DNA TGTGCCAGCAGCCCGCAATTGAACGATGAGCAGTTCTTC.

This clonotype was detected only a few times. The chain carries TRBV7-2 and TRBJ2-7, with D possibly matching TRBD2 (5 bases). Trimming pared 1 base from V and 6 bases from J, leaving 13 bases between. Germline CDR1 reads SGHTA; CDR2 reads FQGNSA. The CDR3 has 14 residues. The CDR3 is CASSLDSGLIEQYF. The CDR3 DNA is TGTGCCAGCAGCTTAGACAGCGGTTTAATCGAGCAGTACTTC.

The V call is TRBV28, the J call TRBJ1-2, with unresolved D. The CDR3 has 14 residues. The ends were cut back, 3 bases at V and 4 bases at J, with 12 bases in the middle. Germline CDR1 reads MDHEN; CDR2 reads SYDVKM. The CDR3 coding sequence is TGTGCCAGCAGTTTCACCGGAGGCACCTATGGCTACACCTTC. Translating gives CASSFTGGTYGYTF.

This clonotype appeared a few times. This chain uses TRBV7-2 with TRBJ2-7; no clear D gene. This CDR3 has 16 residues. Germline CDR1 SGHTA, CDR2 FQGNSA. The V end lost 3 bases, the J end lost 2 bases, and 17 bases lay between the germline ends. CDR3: CASSFPTPGYTYEQYF. In DNA form, the CDR3 reads TGTGCCAGCAGCTTCCCTACACCGGGTTACACCTACGAGCAGTACTTC.

In its sample, this clonotype was seen a few times. The chain couples TRBV6-1 to TRBJ2-7; 13 bases map to TRBD2. The junction had 2 bases not matched to a gene; V was cut back by 6 bases and J by 3 bases. Germline V gene data show CDR1 as MNHNS and CDR2 as SASEGT. This CDR3 comprises 14 residues. The CDR3 region has the DNA TGTGCCAGCAGCAGACTAGCGGGAGGCTACGAGCAGTACGTC. Translated: CASSRLAGGYEQYV.

The chain carries TRBV7-9 and TRBJ2-1, with D perhaps assigned TRBD1 or TRBD2 (6 bases each). The CDR3 covers 17 residues. V was shortened by 1 base and J by 5 bases, with 18 bases between the two germline ends. The germline CDR1 and CDR2 sequences are SEHNR and FQNEAQ (reference sequence). For the CDR3, the DNA is TGTGCCAGCAGCTTAGGCCTCCGGGGGCCGCTAGACAATGAGCAGTTCTTC. Its translation: CASSLGLRGPLDNEQFF.

V is TRBV29-1 and J is TRBJ1-1; weak D call: TRBD1 (6 bases). CDR1 and CDR2 (germline): SQVTM, ANQGSEA. Trimming left V 4 bases short and J 3 bases short, with 12 bases between. The CDR3 spans 13 residues. The DNA of the CDR3 is TGCAGCGTTGCGGGGGGGGGGCACACTGAAGCTTTCTTT. This sequence encodes CSVAGGGHTEAFF.

This clonotype was counted only a few times. The CDR3 loop reads CASSPPQSGASGELFF. CDR3 nucleotides: TGTGCCAGCAGCCCCCCGCAAAGCGGGGCCTCTGGGGAGCTGTTTTTT. The chain uses TRBV11-3 and TRBJ2-2; TRBD2 matches at 7 bases. Germline assignment: CDR1 SGHNT and CDR2 YENEEA. The J segment lost 8 bases and the V segment lost 5 bases, leaving 14 bases of the junction unmatched. The length of the CDR3 is 16 residues.

There are a few counts of this clonotype. This rearrangement joins TRBV11-2 to TRBJ1-3; no definite D call. Trimming removed 4 bases at V and 3 bases at J, with 7 bases between. CDR1 is SGHAT, CDR2 FQNNGV, per germline. CDR3 length: 13 amino acids. The CDR3 DNA is TGTGCCAGCAGCTCGGACTATGGAAACACCATATATTTT. Amino acids: CASSSDYGNTIYF.

The V and J genes are TRBV27 and TRBJ2-7, with a tentative D call TRBD1 (5 bases). CDR3 length: 13 amino acids. The germline V and J ends were trimmed by 3 bases and 4 bases, with 10 bases remaining between them. CDR1 is MNHEY and CDR2 is SMNVEV in the germline V gene (reference sequence). The chain's CDR3 is CASSLGLDYEQYV. CDR3 nucleotide sequence: TGTGCCAGCAGTTTGGGGCTAGATTACGAGCAGTACGTC.

The V and J genes are TRBV5-6 and TRBJ1-1, with TRBD1 matching over 7 bases. J gave up 1 base and V 0 bases, and 3 bases lay outside the gene matches. CDR3 length: 15 amino acids. Per the germline V gene, CDR1 is SGHDT and CDR2 is YYEEEE. CDR3 protein: CASSLARQGNTEAFF. CDR3 DNA: TGTGCCAGCAGCTTGGCTCGACAGGGGAACACTGAAGCTTTCTTT.

J is TRBJ1-4 and V is TRBV5-1; D is perhaps TRBD1 (5 bases). The CDR3 runs 14 residues. Per germline, CDR1 SGHRS and CDR2 YFSETQ. Trimming pared 0 bases from V and 5 bases from J, leaving 8 bases between. The CDR3 sequence is CASSLDQGNEKLFF. CDR3 nucleotide sequence: TGCGCCAGCAGCTTGGATCAGGGAAATGAAAAACTGTTTTTT.

This clonotype was seen only a few times. The genes are TRBV27 and TRBJ2-3; D uncertain. The CDR3 runs to 15 residues. The V end lost 0 bases, the J end lost 6 bases, and 13 bases lay between the germline ends. Germline values: CDR1 MNHEY, CDR2 SMNVEV (reference sequence). As DNA, the CDR3 is TGTGCCAGCAGTTTATCGGAAAACCGCAAGGATACGCAGTATTTT. It codes for CASSLSENRKDTQYF.

This clonotype was seen ten or more times. This chain joins TRBV7-2 and TRBJ2-5, with D possibly called TRBD1 or TRBD2 (6 bases each). The germline CDR1 and CDR2 sequences are SGHTA and FQGNSA. This CDR3 comprises 14 residues. With 2 bases removed from V and 5 bases from J, the gap between germline ends came to 12 bases. The CDR3 DNA reads as TGTGCCAGCAGCTTATGGCGGAGGGGGGAGACCCAGTACTTC. Translation: CASSLWRRGETQYF. The full variable domain, with the rest looked up from reference TRBV7-2 and TRBJ2-5, is GAGVSQSPSNKVTEKGKDVELRCDPISGHTALYWYRQSLGQGLEFLIYFQGNSAPDKSGLPSDRFSAERTGGSVSTLTIQRTQQEDSAVYLCASSLWRRGETQYFGPGTRLLVL.

This chain connects TRBV7-4 to TRBJ2-1; 7 positions agree with TRBD2. The V gene's germline CDR1 is SGHVT and CDR2 SQSDAQ. J was trimmed by 7 bases and V by 5 bases; bases with no gene match: 26. This CDR3 region has 20 residues. CDR3 loop: CASSPGTGLAALQAGNEQFF. DNA for the CDR3: TGTGCCAGCAGCCCAGGGACTGGGCTAGCGGCCCTACAGGCGGGTAATGAGCAGTTCTTC.

This rearrangement joins TRBV28 to TRBJ1-4; D unresolved. The CDR3 contains 11 residues. Germline V CDR1 and CDR2: MDHEN, SYDVKM. V lost 2 bases and J 8 bases, leaving 3 bases between the germline ends. CDR3 coding DNA: TGTGCCAGCAGTTTAACCGAAAAACTGTTTTTT. Protein: CASSLTEKLFF.

There are many counts of this clonotype. The chain combines TRBV7-2 with TRBJ2-3, with 11 bases matching TRBD2. V lost 5 bases to trimming and J lost 3 bases; unmatched junction nucleotides: 16. The CDR3 runs 19 residues. Germline-derived CDR1 and CDR2 are SGHTA and FQGNSA. The CDR3 coding sequence is TGTGCCAGCAGCACAAACCTTTTACTAGCGGGAGATGTGACAGATACGCAGTATTTT. This encodes CASSTNLLLAGDVTDTQYF.

This chain's CDR3 is CATSDPYTGELFF. The CDR3 DNA reads TGTGCCACCAGTGATCCTTACACCGGGGAGCTGTTTTTT. This rearrangement joins TRBV24-1 to TRBJ2-2; no clear D. CDR3 length equals 13 residues. V lost 3 bases, J lost 3 bases, and 4 bases lay in between. Germline-derived CDR1 and CDR2 are KGHDR and SFDVKD.

The chain joins TRBV10-3 to TRBJ2-4; tentative D call: TRBD2 (5 bases). Germline V CDR1 and CDR2: ENHRY, SYGVKD. With 3 bases removed from V and 0 bases from J, the gap between germline ends came to 12 bases. The CDR3 contains 16 residues. The CDR3: CAISEARAQAKNIQYF. The CDR3 region has the DNA TGTGCCATCAGTGAAGCGAGGGCACAAGCCAAAAACATTCAGTACTTC.

The genes are TRBV19 and TRBJ2-6; perhaps TRBD1 as D (6 bases). The V end lost 7 bases, the J end lost 0 bases, and 25 bases lay between the germline ends. CDR3 size: 20 residues. Germline V gene sequence: CDR1 LNHDA, CDR2 SQIVND (reference sequence). The CDR3 protein is CASKKNRQGSQGSGANVLTF. The CDR3 nucleotides are TGTGCCAGTAAGAAAAACCGTCAGGGGTCCCAAGGCTCTGGGGCCAACGTCCTGACTTTC.

V usage is TRBV20-1 and J usage is TRBJ1-3; D call uncertain. V was cut by 2 bases and J by 2 bases, with 7 bases left in between. Looked up from germline, CDR1 is DFQATT and CDR2 is SNEGSKA (reference sequence). This CDR3 has 13 residues. The CDR3 bases are TGCAGTGCTAGATTGGGAGCTGGAAACACCATATATTTT. Protein: CSARLGAGNTIYF.

This clonotype has only a few counts. The chain recombines TRBV28 with TRBJ2-7; the D call may be TRBD1 or TRBD2 (5 bases each). CDR1 and CDR2 (germline): MDHEN, SYDVKM. There are 14 residues in the CDR3. The V end was cut by 4 bases, the J end by 0 bases, with 10 bases between. This CDR3 reads CASSSWDGSYEQYF. Written as DNA, the CDR3 is TGTGCCAGCAGTTCTTGGGACGGCTCCTACGAGCAGTACTTC.

This rearrangement joins TRBV5-1 to TRBJ2-4; 12 bases are a match to TRBD2. The V segment lost 2 bases and the J segment 0 bases; nucleotides outside the gene matches: 6. Per the germline V gene, CDR1 is SGHRS and CDR2 is YFSETQ. This CDR3 has 18 residues. The CDR3 protein is CASSFGLAGGLAKNIQYF. CDR3 DNA sequence: TGCGCCAGCAGCTTTGGGCTAGCGGGGGGGCTAGCCAAAAACATTCAGTACTTC.

The table lists this clonotype with a count of one. The rearrangement joins TRBV7-6 to TRBJ2-7; D perhaps matches TRBD1 (5 bases). CDR3 length equals 12 residues. Germline CDR1 is SGHVS and CDR2 is FNYEAQ. The CDR3 DNA reads TGTGCCAGCAGCTTAGGGCAGGGAATTCCGGACGTC. Amino acid sequence: CASSLGQGIPDV.